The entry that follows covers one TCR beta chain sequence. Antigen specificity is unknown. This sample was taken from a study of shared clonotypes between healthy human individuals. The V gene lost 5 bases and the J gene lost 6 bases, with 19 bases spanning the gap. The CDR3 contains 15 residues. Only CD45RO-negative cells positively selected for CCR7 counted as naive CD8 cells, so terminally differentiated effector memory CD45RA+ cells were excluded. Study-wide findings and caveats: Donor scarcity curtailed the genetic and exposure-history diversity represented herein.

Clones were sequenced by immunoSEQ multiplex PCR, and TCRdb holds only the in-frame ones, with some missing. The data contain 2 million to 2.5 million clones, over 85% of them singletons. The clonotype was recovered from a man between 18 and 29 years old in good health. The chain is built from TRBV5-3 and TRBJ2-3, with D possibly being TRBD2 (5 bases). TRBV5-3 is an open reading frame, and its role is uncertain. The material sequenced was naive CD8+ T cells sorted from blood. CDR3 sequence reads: CARSRLPTPGDTQYF. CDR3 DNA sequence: TGTGCCAGAAGTCGCCTTCCGACGCCGGGGGATACGCAGTATTTT.